The sequence of this T cell receptor (beta chain) was determined in a study of Ad26.COV2.S vaccination and SARS-CoV-2 variants. The study's findings and limits: Once vaccination had occurred, spike-specific CD8+ and CD4+ T cell responses reportedly showed substantial breadth.

A remark on this clone: Its antigen is unknown.

Repertoires were generated with immunoSEQ multiplex PCR, while TCRdb's copy carries only in-frame clones and drops some. The sample carries around 350,000 clones, under 95% recorded once. CDR1 and CDR2 from the germline V gene are KGHSH and LQKENI. The CDR3 is 17 amino acids. Trimming removed 3 bases from V and 2 bases from J; junction bases left unmatched: 5. The sample in question was peripheral blood, obtained after recovery from COVID-19. The sequence was obtained from a human donor who had recovered from COVID-19. The rearrangement joins TRBV18 to TRBJ2-3; TRBD2 matches at 13 bases. CDR3 DNA sequence: TGTGCCAGCTCACCCCCCGGGACTAGCGGGGACACAGATACGCAGTATTTT. This encodes CASSPPGTSGDTDTQYF.